Below are 10 T cell receptor beta chains sequenced from a single sample in a study of shared clonotypes between healthy human individuals. TCRdb's copy holds only in-frame clones and misses some; the assay was immunoSEQ multiplex PCR. Of about 600,000 clones listed, about 80% are singletons. The sequenced material came from PBMCs. These receptor sequences come from a woman between 40 and 50 years old in good health. Some clones in this sample may be carry-over from other donors' samples.

About this clone: A far bigger clonotype differs at one base, so this is likely a read error. The rearrangement links TRBV30 to TRBJ2-5, with no clear D. Germline CDR1 and CDR2: GTSNPN and SVGIG (reference sequence). The CDR3 contains 15 residues. CDR3 bases: TGTGCCTGGAGTCAATTAGTGGGGTATCAAGAGACCCGGTACTTC. Amino acids: CAWSQLVGYQETRYF.

This clone was observed once. One base separates it from a far larger clone, so it is likely a read error. The V gene is TRBV11-1, the J gene TRBJ2-7; 10 nucleotides agree with TRBD2. Germline CDR1 reads SGHAT; CDR2 reads FQDESV (reference sequence). Trimming cost V 4 bases and J 2 bases; bases outside gene matches: 8. The length of the CDR3 is 16 residues. The CDR3 loop is CASSSPGTSDTYEQYF. CDR3 DNA sequence: TGTGCCAGCAGCTCTCCAGGGACTAGCGACACCTACGAGCAGTACTTC. Drawing the rest from reference TRBV11-1 and TRBJ2-7, the complete variable domain is EAEVAQSPRYKITEKSQAVAFWCDPISGHATLYWYRQILGQGPELLVQFQDESVVDDSQLPKDRFSAERLKGVDSTLKIQPAELGDSAMYLCASSSPGTSDTYEQYFGPGTRLTVT.

The gene calls are TRBV5-4 and TRBJ1-2; D is undetermined. This CDR3 spans 13 amino acids. CDR1 and CDR2 from the germline V gene are SGHNT and YYREEE (reference sequence). Trimming shortened V by 3 bases and J by 3 bases, and 9 bases separated the two germline ends. For the CDR3, the DNA is TGTGCCAGCAGCTCGGCGAGGGACTATGGCTACACCTTC. Translating it yields CASSSARDYGYTF. Looking up the rest from reference TRBV5-4 and TRBJ1-2 gives the full variable domain: ETGVTQSPTHLIKTRGQQVTLRCSSQSGHNTVSWYQQALGQGPQFIFQYYREEENGRGNFPPRFSGLQFPNYSSELNVNALELDDSALYLCASSSARDYGYTFGSGTRLTVV.

The rearrangement links TRBV5-4 to TRBJ2-2, with 8 nucleotides matching TRBD2. The CDR3 contains 14 residues. The trim removed 4 bases at V and 7 bases at J, leaving 6 bases unmatched. Germline CDR1 SGHNT, CDR2 YYREEE (reference sequence). In DNA form, the CDR3 reads TGTGCCAGCAGCCCGGGAGGGCCTCTCGGGGAGCTGTTTTTT. Its protein product is CASSPGGPLGELFF.

V is TRBV18 and J is TRBJ1-2; 7 bases are shared with TRBD1. This CDR3 comprises 17 residues. Losses at the gene ends were 3 bases for V and 1 base for J; bases not matched to a gene: 11. Germline loops: CDR1 KGHSH, CDR2 LQKENI. DNA for the CDR3: TGTGCCAGCTCACCCACCTCCGATCCAGGGGGTAACTATGGCTACACCTTC. It specifies CASSPTSDPGGNYGYTF.

This clone was recorded only once. This chain connects TRBV28 to TRBJ1-3, with a possible D match to TRBD1 (5 bases). Germline lookup yields CDR1 MDHEN and CDR2 SYDVKM. CDR3 length equals 14 residues. The V gene lost 8 bases and the J gene lost 4 bases, with 15 bases spanning the gap. Here the CDR3 reads CASGTGHSGNTIYF. The CDR3 DNA sequence: TGTGCCAGCGGCACCGGACACTCGGGAAACACCATATATTTT.

V usage is TRBV6-5 and J usage is TRBJ1-1; 7 bases are a match to TRBD1. CDR1 MNHEY and CDR2 SVGAGI come from the germline V gene. Trimming at V came to 1 base and at J to 6 bases, leaving 2 bases not matched to a gene. This CDR3 has 13 residues. CDR3 amino acids: CASSYYRGAEAFF. The CDR3 region has the DNA TGTGCCAGCAGTTACTACAGGGGTGCTGAAGCTTTCTTT.

Here the CDR3 reads CASLDRRRNTGELFF. The CDR3 DNA reads TGTGCCAGCTTGGATCGGCGGAGGAACACCGGGGAGCTGTTTTTT. The chain combines TRBV6-5 with TRBJ2-2; D gene unclear. The germline V gene has CDR1 MNHEY and CDR2 SVGAGI. Trimming left V 8 bases short and J 1 base short, with 14 bases between. The CDR3 sequence is 15 residues long.

This clone appeared a single time. This rearrangement joins TRBV9 to TRBJ2-3; weak D call: TRBD2 (6 bases). V dropped 0 bases and J dropped 6 bases, with 11 bases sitting between them. Germline lookup yields CDR1 SGDLS and CDR2 YYNGEE. The CDR3 contains 14 residues. The CDR3 loop is CASSVEGAGDTQYF. The CDR3 coding sequence is TGTGCCAGCAGCGTAGAGGGAGCGGGCGATACGCAGTATTTT.

The gene calls are TRBV29-1 and TRBJ1-4, with D perhaps matching TRBD1 (6 bases). V shed 6 bases and J shed 6 bases, with 17 bases lying between them. This CDR3 is 14 amino acids long. The germline V gene has CDR1 SQVTM and CDR2 ANQGSEA. The CDR3 DNA is TGCAGCGTGGGGTTAGGGGGGGCTTATGAAAAACTGTTTTTT. Protein: CSVGLGGAYEKLFF.